This TCR beta chain was sequenced during a study of T cells in Graves' hyperthyroidism and ophthalmopathy. V lost 10 bases and J lost 6, with 13 bases in between. Per the germline V gene, CDR1 is SGDLS and CDR2 is YYNGEE. This CDR3 has 12 amino acids. TCR beta CDR3 region amplification was performed from RNA transcripts. First-round RT-PCR with HTBI primers amplified the TCR CDR3 region. One entry per CDR3 protein, called by TCRdb with MiXCR from the multiplex PCR reads. The repertoire holds about 380,000 distinct CDR3 sequences, with approximately 12% as singletons. The sequence came from a young man with Graves' hyperthyroidism that later progressed to Graves' ophthalmopathy. This sequence joins TRBV9 and TRBJ2-2; D remains ambiguous. Sequencing was done on a sample of blood. As DNA, the CDR3 is TGTGCCTCAAGAGGTGATCCCGGGGAGCTGTTTTTT. Amino acids: CASRGDPGELFF.